This T cell receptor (beta chain) was obtained from a study of OX40 agonist ivuxolimab in advanced cancers. Study details: Ivuxolimab is an agonistic anti-OX40 (CD134) antibody, and patients were treated with it.

Only in-frame clones appear in the TCRdb table, and some are missing; sequencing was by immunoSEQ multiplex PCR. The sample holds roughly 48,000 clones, about 85% seen once. This clone was detected once. This CDR3 region has 17 residues. Germline V gene data show CDR1 as SGHVS and CDR2 as FQNEAQ. V lost 4 bases to trimming and J lost 2 bases, with 18 bases between them. The material sequenced was CD4+ or CD8+ T cells sorted from blood, taken in a trial of the OX40 agonist ivuxolimab. The sequence was collected from an adult with an advanced solid tumor such as melanoma, head and neck, liver or kidney cancer. The chain recombines TRBV7-8 with TRBJ1-5, with D unclear. In nucleotides, the CDR3 is TGTGCCAGCAGCTCGGAGGGAGTAGGTATTGGCAATCAGCCCCAGCATTTT. Its translation: CASSSEGVGIGNQPQHF. Based on the CDR3 plus reference TRBV7-8 and TRBJ1-5, the full variable domain is GAGVSQSPRYKVAKRGQDVALRCDPISGHVSLFWYQQALGQGPEFLTYFQNEAQLDKSGLPSDRFFAERPEGSVSTLKIQRTQQEDSAVYLCASSSEGVGIGNQPQHFGDGTRLSIL.